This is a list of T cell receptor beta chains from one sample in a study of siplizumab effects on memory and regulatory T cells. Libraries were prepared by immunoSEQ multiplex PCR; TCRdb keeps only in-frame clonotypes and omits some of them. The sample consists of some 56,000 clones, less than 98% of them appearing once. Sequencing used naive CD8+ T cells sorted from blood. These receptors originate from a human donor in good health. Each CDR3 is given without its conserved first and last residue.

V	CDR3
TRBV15	ATSTPASGYEQY
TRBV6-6	ASSPDSDGYT
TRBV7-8	ASSPGQGGTDTQY
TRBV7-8	ASSAAGTGVDTEAF
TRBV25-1	ASGGPPYSSYEQY
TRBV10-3	AISEGHPSSYEQY
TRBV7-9	ASSRGRPEKLF
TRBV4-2	ASSQDQDHYEQY
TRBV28	ASSSPLTDRLDSTNEKLF
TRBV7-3	ASSLSTESSGANVLT
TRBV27	ASSLSVGGSAGYT
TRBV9	ASSPPGGPYEQY
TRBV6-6	ASSGTRGSSEAF
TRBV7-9	ASSSRDNQETQY
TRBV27	ASSDDTSSYNEQF
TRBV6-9	ASSYSGPQETQY
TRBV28	ASSFVGTGSGYT
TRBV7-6	ASSVDRGSRETQY
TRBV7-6	ASSSGLAGVTDTQY
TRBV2	ASSEGLAITGELF
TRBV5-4	ASSGERINYGYT
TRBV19	ASSGSLNTEAF